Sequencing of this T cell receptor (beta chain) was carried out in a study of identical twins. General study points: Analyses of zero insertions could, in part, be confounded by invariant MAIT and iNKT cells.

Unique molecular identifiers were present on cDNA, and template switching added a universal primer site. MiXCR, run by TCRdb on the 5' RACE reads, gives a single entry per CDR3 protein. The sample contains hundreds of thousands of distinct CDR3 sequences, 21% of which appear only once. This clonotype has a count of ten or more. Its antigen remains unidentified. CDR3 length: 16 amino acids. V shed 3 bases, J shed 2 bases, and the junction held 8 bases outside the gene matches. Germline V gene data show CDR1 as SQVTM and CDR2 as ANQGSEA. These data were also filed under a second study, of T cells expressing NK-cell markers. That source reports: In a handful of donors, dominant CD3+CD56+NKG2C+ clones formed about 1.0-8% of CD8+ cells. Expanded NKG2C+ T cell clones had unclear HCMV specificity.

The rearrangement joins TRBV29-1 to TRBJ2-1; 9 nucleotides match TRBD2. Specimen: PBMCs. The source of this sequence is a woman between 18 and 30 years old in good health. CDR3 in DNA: TGCAGCGTTGAGGCCGGACTAGCGCCAGCCTACAATGAGCAGTTCTTC. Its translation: CSVEAGLAPAYNEQFF.